This T cell receptor beta chain was captured by sequencing in a study of T cell responses to AZD1222 COVID-19 vaccine. Overall study findings and caveats: Baseline antibody screening turned up just a handful of seropositive AZD1222 recipients.

Produced via immunoSEQ multiplex PCR; TCRdb's table is partial and in-frame only. The sample contains 160,000 or so clones, about 91% of which appear only once. Points on this clone: Its antigen is unidentified.

The sample was peripheral blood, taken on day 0 of AZD1222 vaccination. This TCR came from an adult in good health.

CDR3 sequence: CSVEVPTGLYYGYTF. CDR3 nucleotides: TGCAGCGTTGAGGTCCCGACGGGCCTTTACTATGGCTACACCTTC. The V and J genes are TRBV29-1 and TRBJ1-2; no clear D gene. Germline V gene lookup returns CDR1 SQVTM and CDR2 ANQGSEA. V was cut by 3 bases and J by 3 bases, with 17 bases left in between. CDR3 length: 15 residues. Filled out from reference TRBV29-1 and TRBJ1-2, the complete variable domain reads SAVISQKPSRDICQRGTSLTIQCQVDSQVTMMFWYRQQPGQSLTLIATANQGSEATYESGFVIDKFPISRPNLTFSTLTVSNMSPEDSSIYLCSVEVPTGLYYGYTFGSGTRLTVV.